The 11 T cell receptor beta chains below were found in one sample sequenced in a study of T cell responses to AZD1222 COVID-19 vaccine. Only in-frame clones appear in the TCRdb table, and some are missing; sequencing was by immunoSEQ multiplex PCR. The data hold 150,000 or so clones, with roughly 93% observed a single time. Material: peripheral blood, obtained on day 0 of AZD1222 vaccination. The receptor set was obtained from an adult in good health.

The gene calls are TRBV28 and TRBJ1-2, with a weak D call TRBD1 (6 bases). V lost 3 bases to trimming and J lost 5 bases, with 13 bases between them. Germline V gene data show CDR1 as MDHEN and CDR2 as SYDVKM. The CDR3 spans 14 residues. The chain's CDR3 is CASSLGTGTYGYTF. The CDR3 coding sequence is TGTGCCAGCAGTTTGGGCACAGGGACATATGGCTACACCTTC.

The rearrangement joins TRBV12-3 or TRBV12-4 to TRBJ1-1, with 9 bases fitting TRBD1. V dropped 6 bases and J dropped 4; count of bases not matched to a gene: 3. This CDR3 has 13 residues. For the CDR3, the DNA is TGTGCCAGCAGCCTACAGGGGGCCACTGAAGCTTTCTTT. The encoded protein is CASSLQGATEAFF.

The chain recombines TRBV5-1 with TRBJ1-1; maybe TRBD1 (6 bases). Germline loops: CDR1 SGHRS, CDR2 YFSETQ. The CDR3 sequence is 16 residues long. V was cut by 0 bases and J by 0 bases, with 12 bases left in between. CDR3 DNA sequence: TGCGCCAGCAGCTTGGAGCCAGGGGATATGAACACTGAAGCTTTCTTT. Amino acid sequence: CASSLEPGDMNTEAFF. Full variable domain (rest looked up from reference TRBV5-1 and TRBJ1-1): KAGVTQTPRYLIKTRGQQVTLSCSPISGHRSVSWYQQTPGQGLQFLFEYFSETQRNKGNFPGRFSGRQFSNSRSEMNVSTLELGDSALYLCASSLEPGDMNTEAFFGQGTRLTVV.

The rearrangement uses TRBV19 and TRBJ2-1, with no clear D. Trimming took off 5 bases at V and 3 bases at J, with 11 bases between the two ends. This CDR3 has 14 residues. Germline V gives CDR1 LNHDA, CDR2 SQIVND (reference sequence). The CDR3 DNA reads as TGTGCCAGTAGTCGTTCAACGCGCTACAATGAGCAGTTCTTC. It encodes CASSRSTRYNEQFF.

The chain is built from TRBV30 and TRBJ2-7, with TRBD2 as a possible D gene (6 bases). Germline V gives CDR1 GTSNPN, CDR2 SVGIG (reference sequence). The CDR3 is 13 amino acids. V gave up 1 base and J gave up 3 bases, with 10 bases separating them. Written as DNA, the CDR3 is TGTGCCTGGAGTGAGGGCGGGGACTACGAGCAGTACTTC. It yields the protein CAWSEGGDYEQYF.

The chain uses TRBV11-2 and TRBJ2-1, with D uncertain. This CDR3 has 15 residues. Germline lookup yields CDR1 SGHAT and CDR2 FQNNGV. V lost 0 bases and J lost 4, with 10 bases in between. CDR3: CASSLDQKLYNEQFF. The DNA for the CDR3 is TGTGCCAGCAGCTTAGACCAGAAACTTTACAATGAGCAGTTCTTC.

This clone was counted a single time. This chain links TRBV2 with TRBJ1-4; the D gene is possibly TRBD1 (6 bases). The V gene's germline CDR1 is SNHLY and CDR2 FYNNEI. V was shortened by 7 bases and J by 4 bases, with 16 bases between the two germline ends. This CDR3 is built from 15 residues. The CDR3 protein is CASNALGQSNEKLFF. As DNA, the CDR3 is TGTGCCAGCAATGCCCTTGGACAGAGTAATGAAAAACTGTTTTTT.

This clone has a single count. The gene calls are TRBV7-3 and TRBJ2-3; D gene unclear. The CDR3 spans 14 residues. V dropped 4 bases and J dropped 2 bases, with 10 bases sitting between them. The germline CDR1 and CDR2 sequences are SGHTA and FQGTGA. CDR3 bases: TGTGCCAGCAGCTGGTCGGATCTCACAGATACGCAGTATTTT. The encoded protein is CASSWSDLTDTQYF.

This chain uses TRBV7-3 with TRBJ1-1; 8 bases match TRBD1. The germline gives CDR1 SGHTA, CDR2 FQGTGA. This CDR3 comprises 13 residues. Trimming took 5 bases from V and 10 from J; bases not matched to a gene: 9. Here the CDR3 DNA reads TGTGCCAGCAGCACACAGGGGGAGGGTTTAGCTTTCTTT. Amino acids: CASSTQGEGLAFF.

The genes are TRBV6-5 and TRBJ2-3; TRBD2 matches at 12 bases. J lost 5 bases, V lost 6 bases, and 6 bases had no gene match. CDR3 length: 15 residues. Germline V lookup: CDR1 MNHEY, CDR2 SVGAGI. CDR3: CASRFGLAGLDTQYF. The CDR3 DNA follows: TGTGCCAGCAGATTTGGACTAGCGGGACTAGATACGCAGTATTTT.

V and J are TRBV6-5 and TRBJ1-2; 7 positions match TRBD1. This CDR3 is built from 13 residues. V was pared by 8 bases and J by 4 bases, with 7 bases of the junction left unmatched. Germline CDR1 is MNHEY and CDR2 is SVGAGI. CDR3 nucleotides: TGTGCCAGCGCGACAGGGCAGGGCTATGGCTACACCTTC. Amino acid sequence: CASATGQGYGYTF.